Presented here are 11 T cell receptor beta chains from one specimen sequenced in a study of shared clonotypes between healthy human individuals (dated by TCRdb to about 2020). The library was obtained by the immunoSEQ multiplex PCR assay. TCRdb took this table from immuneACCESS and kept in-frame rearrangements with V and J called. Such tables lack part of the clones; where checked against another copy, unresolved V genes explain under half of the gap, and the rest is unexplained. In all, the sample holds some 900,000 clones, and 70% to 85% of those were seen once. The ten top clones hold 1.5% of the sample. Sequences were obtained from memory CD4+ T cells sorted from blood. The cell subset or site label here, explained by the study, means: CD45RA-negative fraction. Receptors originate from a man aged 18 to 29 in good health.

This clone has just a few counts. This chain joins TRBV27 and TRBJ2-1; D may be TRBD1 or TRBD2 (5 bases each). Deletions cut 3 bases from V and 0 bases from J, with 12 bases between. Germline CDR1 is MNHEY and CDR2 is SMNVEV (reference sequence). The CDR3 has 16 amino acids. The CDR3 loop reads CASSLVGTSSYNEQFF. The CDR3 DNA reads TGTGCCAGCAGTTTGGTGGGGACCAGCTCCTACAATGAGCAGTTCTTC.

This clone showed up just a few times. The chain employs TRBV7-8 and TRBJ2-2, with D uncertain. Trimming cost V 2 bases and J 1 base, with 8 bases left between them. The germline gives CDR1 SGHVS, CDR2 FQNEAQ. This CDR3 region has 15 residues. The CDR3: CASSLLSQNTGELFF. DNA of the CDR3: TGTGCCAGCAGCTTATTGTCCCAGAACACCGGGGAGCTGTTTTTT.

CDR3 coding DNA: TGCGCCAGCAGCTTGTCGCCGGCGGGTGGCTACACCTTC. It yields the protein CASSLSPAGGYTF. V and J are TRBV5-1 and TRBJ1-2; D gene unclear. V lost 1 base and J 7 bases, leaving 11 bases between the germline ends. The length of the CDR3 is 13 residues. Germline CDR1 and CDR2: SGHRS and YFSETQ.

The J gene is TRBJ1-2, the V gene TRBV28; tentative D call: TRBD1 (5 bases). V was clipped by 3 bases and J by 2 bases, with 13 bases between them. The CDR3 is 15 amino acids. CDR1 is MDHEN and CDR2 is SYDVKM in the germline V gene. In nucleotides, the CDR3 is TGTGCCAGCAGTTTCCCGGTGGGGGGAAACTATGGCTACACCTTC. Its protein product is CASSFPVGGNYGYTF.

The gene calls are TRBV11-2 and TRBJ2-5, with 8 bases identical to TRBD2. The CDR3 consists of 14 residues. Germline CDR1 SGHAT, CDR2 FQNNGV. The V gene end was trimmed by 7 bases and the J gene end by 9 bases; junction bases not matched to a gene: 13. In DNA form, the CDR3 reads TGTGCCAGCAACCCCTCGGGAGGGAGGGTGGCCCAGTACTTC. It is translated as CASNPSGGRVAQYF.

This clone was detected only once. The J gene is TRBJ1-4, the V gene TRBV30; a weak D match, TRBD1 (5 bases). Germline V CDR1 and CDR2: GTSNPN, SVGIG (reference sequence). The CDR3 spans 12 residues. Trimming shortened V by 2 bases and J by 12 bases, and 13 bases separated the two germline ends. The CDR3 nucleotides read TGTGCCTGGAGTTCCGTTCGGGGGGAACTGTTTTTT. The encoded protein is CAWSSVRGELFF.

This clone was picked up a small number of times. J is TRBJ2-3 and V is TRBV18, with TRBD2 matching 10 bases. V was pared by 3 bases and J by 6 bases, with 9 bases of the junction left unmatched. This CDR3 region has 16 residues. Germline assignment: CDR1 KGHSH and CDR2 LQKENI. CDR3 protein: CASSPNSGRTGDTQYF. In DNA form, the CDR3 reads TGTGCCAGCTCACCCAATAGCGGGAGGACGGGGGATACGCAGTATTTT.

This chain connects TRBV7-2 to TRBJ2-1, with D possibly matching TRBD1 (6 bases). The CDR3 spans 12 residues. The V and J ends lost 5 bases and 15 bases respectively, with 17 bases between them. Germline CDR1 and CDR2: SGHTA and FQGNSA. The CDR3 DNA reads TGTGCCAGCAGCGCGGGCGACAGGAAGGGGTTCTTC. Encoded protein: CASSAGDRKGFF.

The gene calls are TRBV5-1 and TRBJ1-2; D unresolved. The germline V and J ends were trimmed by 3 bases and 5 bases, with 14 bases remaining between them. Per the germline V gene, CDR1 is SGHRS and CDR2 is YFSETQ. The CDR3 has 14 amino acids. The CDR3 loop reads CASSWSATGYGYTF. As DNA, the CDR3 is TGCGCCAGCAGCTGGAGCGCAACGGGGTATGGCTACACCTTC.

For this clone: At the DNA level, this CDR3 is encoded by other sequences in the same sample as well. The rearrangement uses TRBV9 and TRBJ2-3; no clear D gene. Germline loops: CDR1 SGDLS, CDR2 YYNGEE. This CDR3 comprises 14 residues. Trimming took off 0 bases at V and 4 bases at J, with 9 bases between the two ends. The CDR3 coding sequence is TGTGCCAGCAGCGTAGATCTTGGTGCAGATACGCAGTATTTT. This gives the protein CASSVDLGADTQYF.

At least ten counts were recorded for this clone. The V and J genes are TRBV28 and TRBJ1-4, with D perhaps matching TRBD1 (5 bases). CDR1 is MDHEN, CDR2 SYDVKM, per germline. The CDR3 consists of 14 residues. V was shortened by 5 bases and J by 10 bases, with 17 bases between the two germline ends. The DNA for the CDR3 is TGTGCCAGCAGTGCGGGTGCAGGGAGGGGAAAACTGTTTTTT. Protein sequence: CASSAGAGRGKLFF. Full variable domain (outside the CDR3, taken from reference TRBV28 and TRBJ1-4): DVKVTQSSRYLVKRTGEKVFLECVQDMDHENMFWYRQDPGLGLRLIYFSYDVKMKEKGDIPEGYSVSREKKERFSLILESASTNQTSMYLCASSAGAGRGKLFFGSGTQLSVL.